The next 2 T cell receptor beta chains were all read from a single sample in a study of spatial heterogeneity in lung cancer. Stated time point: sample taken at primary tumor resection. In TCRdb, the 5' RACE reads were re-called with MiXCR into one record per CDR3 protein. This sample has nearly 80,000 distinct CDR3 sequences; 8% occur once, and the top ten carry roughly 7%. Sequenced material: PBMCs, taken at surgery. All receptors come from a male donor with early-stage non-small cell lung cancer.

In this sample, this clonotype turned up many times. The rearrangement uses TRBV11-2 and TRBJ1-4; D possibly corresponds to TRBD1 (5 bases). This CDR3 region has 15 residues. Germline CDR1 reads SGHAT; CDR2 reads FQNNGV. V shed 1 base and J shed 4 bases, with 10 bases lying between them. This chain's CDR3 is CASSLAGQNNEKLFF. The CDR3 DNA is TGTGCCAGCAGCTTAGCAGGGCAGAATAATGAAAAACTGTTTTTT.

This clonotype was observed a few times. V usage is TRBV11-2 and J usage is TRBJ2-5, with D possibly being TRBD1 or TRBD2 (5 bases each). The CDR3 has 15 amino acids. The V end lost 3 bases, the J end lost 5 bases, and 16 bases lay between the germline ends. Germline V lookup: CDR1 SGHAT, CDR2 FQNNGV. The DNA of the CDR3 is TGTGCCAGCAGCTTGTCGCAACCCTGGGGGGAGACCCAGTACTTC. It specifies CASSLSQPWGETQYF.